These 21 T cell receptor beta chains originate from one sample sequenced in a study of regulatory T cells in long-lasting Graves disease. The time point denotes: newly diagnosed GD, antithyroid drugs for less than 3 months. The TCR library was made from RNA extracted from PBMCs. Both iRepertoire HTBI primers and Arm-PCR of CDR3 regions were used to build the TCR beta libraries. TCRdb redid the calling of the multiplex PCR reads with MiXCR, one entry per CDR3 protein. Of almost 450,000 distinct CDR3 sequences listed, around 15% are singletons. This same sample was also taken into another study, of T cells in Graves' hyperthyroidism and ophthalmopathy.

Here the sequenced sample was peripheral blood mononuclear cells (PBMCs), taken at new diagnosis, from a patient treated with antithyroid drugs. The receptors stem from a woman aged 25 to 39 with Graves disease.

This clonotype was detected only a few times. The DNA of the CDR3 is TGTGCCAGCAGCTTAGTTCCAGAAGAGACCCAGTACTTC. This sequence encodes CASSLVPEETQYF. This chain joins TRBV7-8 and TRBJ2-5; unclear D gene. Germline assignment: CDR1 SGHVS and CDR2 FQNEAQ. There are 13 residues in the CDR3. The V end was cut by 1 base, the J end by 3 bases, with 6 bases between.

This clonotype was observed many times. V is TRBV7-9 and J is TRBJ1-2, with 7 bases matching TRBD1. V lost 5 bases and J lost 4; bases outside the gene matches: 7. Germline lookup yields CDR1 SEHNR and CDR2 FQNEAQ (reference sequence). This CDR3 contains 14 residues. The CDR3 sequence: CASSPGQSLYGYTF. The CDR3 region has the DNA TGTGCCAGCAGCCCGGGACAGAGCCTCTATGGCTACACCTTC.

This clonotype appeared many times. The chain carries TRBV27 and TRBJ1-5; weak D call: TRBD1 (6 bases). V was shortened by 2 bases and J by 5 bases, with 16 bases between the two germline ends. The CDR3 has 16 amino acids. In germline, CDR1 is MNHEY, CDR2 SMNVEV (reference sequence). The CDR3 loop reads CASSLGYRTGHQPQHF. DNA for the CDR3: TGTGCCAGCAGTTTAGGGTACCGAACAGGGCATCAGCCCCAGCATTTT.

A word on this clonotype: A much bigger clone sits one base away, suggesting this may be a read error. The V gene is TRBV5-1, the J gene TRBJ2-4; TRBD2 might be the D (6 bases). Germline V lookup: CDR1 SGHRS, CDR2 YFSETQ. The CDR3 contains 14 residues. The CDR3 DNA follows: TGCGCCAGCAGCTTGGCGGGAGAGGGATACATTAAGTACTTC. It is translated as CASSLAGEGYIKYF.

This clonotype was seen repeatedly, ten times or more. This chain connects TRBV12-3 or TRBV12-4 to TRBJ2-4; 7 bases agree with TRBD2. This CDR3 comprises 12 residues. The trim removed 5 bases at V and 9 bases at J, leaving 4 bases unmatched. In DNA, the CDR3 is TGTGCCAGCAGTCTCGGGACTATCATTCAGTACTTC. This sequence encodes CASSLGTIIQYF.

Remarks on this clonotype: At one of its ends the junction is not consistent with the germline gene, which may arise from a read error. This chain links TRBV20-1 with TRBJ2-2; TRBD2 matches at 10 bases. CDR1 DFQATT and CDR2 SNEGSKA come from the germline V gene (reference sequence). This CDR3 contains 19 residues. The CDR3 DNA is TGCAGTGCTAGAGAAGTGGGAGGGCCCCTAGCGGGAGTCACCGGGGAGCTGCTTTTT. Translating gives CSAREVGGPLAGVTGELLF.

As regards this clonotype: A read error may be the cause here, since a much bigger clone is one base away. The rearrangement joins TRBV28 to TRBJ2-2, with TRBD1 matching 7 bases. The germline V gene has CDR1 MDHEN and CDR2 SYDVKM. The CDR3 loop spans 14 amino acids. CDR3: CASSQGVGTVELFF. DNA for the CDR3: TGTGCCAGCAGTCAGGGGGTAGGGACCGTGGAGCTGTTTTTT.

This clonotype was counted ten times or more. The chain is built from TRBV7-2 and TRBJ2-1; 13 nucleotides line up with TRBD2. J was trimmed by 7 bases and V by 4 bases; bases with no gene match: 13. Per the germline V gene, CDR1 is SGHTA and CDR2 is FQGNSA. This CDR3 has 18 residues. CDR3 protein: CASSSGLAGFVSWNEQFF. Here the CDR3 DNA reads TGTGCCAGCAGCTCGGGACTAGCGGGATTCGTATCGTGGAATGAGCAGTTCTTC.

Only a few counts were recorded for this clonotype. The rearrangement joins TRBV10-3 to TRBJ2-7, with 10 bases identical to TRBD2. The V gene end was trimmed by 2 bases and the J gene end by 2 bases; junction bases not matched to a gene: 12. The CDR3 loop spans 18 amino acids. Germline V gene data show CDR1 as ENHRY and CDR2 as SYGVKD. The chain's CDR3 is CAISENLDSGRFTYEQYF. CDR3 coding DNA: TGTGCCATCAGTGAGAATTTGGATAGCGGGAGGTTTACCTACGAGCAGTACTTC.

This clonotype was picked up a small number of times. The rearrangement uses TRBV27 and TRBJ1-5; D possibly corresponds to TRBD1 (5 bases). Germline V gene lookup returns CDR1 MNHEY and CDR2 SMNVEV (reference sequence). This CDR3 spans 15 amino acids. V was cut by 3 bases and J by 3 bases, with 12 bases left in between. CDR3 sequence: CASSFSSTVNQPQHF. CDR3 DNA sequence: TGTGCCAGCAGTTTTAGTTCGACAGTCAATCAGCCCCAGCATTTT.

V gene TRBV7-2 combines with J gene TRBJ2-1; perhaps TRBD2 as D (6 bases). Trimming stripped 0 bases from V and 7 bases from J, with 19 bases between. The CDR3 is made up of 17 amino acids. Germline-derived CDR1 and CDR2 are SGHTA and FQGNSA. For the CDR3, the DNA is TGTGCCAGCAGCTTAGCGCTGACTATCCCCGCGGGGAATGAGCAGTTCTTC. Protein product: CASSLALTIPAGNEQFF.

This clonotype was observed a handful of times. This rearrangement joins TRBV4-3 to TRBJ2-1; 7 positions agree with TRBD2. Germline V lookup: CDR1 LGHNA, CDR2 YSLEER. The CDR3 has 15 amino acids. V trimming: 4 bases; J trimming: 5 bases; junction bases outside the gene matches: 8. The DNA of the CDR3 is TGCGCCAGCAGCCTCGTCGCGGGGGTCAACAATGAGCAGTTCTTC. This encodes CASSLVAGVNNEQFF.

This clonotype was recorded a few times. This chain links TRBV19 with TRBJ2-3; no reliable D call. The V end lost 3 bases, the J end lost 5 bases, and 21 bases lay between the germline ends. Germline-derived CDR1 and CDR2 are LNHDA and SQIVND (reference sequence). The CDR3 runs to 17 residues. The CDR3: CASSIVVADSIKDTQYF. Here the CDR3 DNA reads TGTGCCAGTAGTATCGTCGTCGCAGATTCAATTAAAGATACGCAGTATTTT.

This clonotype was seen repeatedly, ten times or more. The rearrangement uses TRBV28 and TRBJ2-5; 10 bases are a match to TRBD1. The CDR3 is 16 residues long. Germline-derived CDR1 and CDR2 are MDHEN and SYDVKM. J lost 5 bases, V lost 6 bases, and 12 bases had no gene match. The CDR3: CASSNRQGATLETQYF. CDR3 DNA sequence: TGTGCCAGCAGCAACCGACAGGGGGCGACTCTGGAGACCCAGTACTTC.

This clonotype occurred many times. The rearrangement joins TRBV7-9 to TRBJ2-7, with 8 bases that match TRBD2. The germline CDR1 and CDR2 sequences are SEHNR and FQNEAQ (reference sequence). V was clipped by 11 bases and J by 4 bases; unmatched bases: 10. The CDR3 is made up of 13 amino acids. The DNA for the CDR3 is TGTGCCGGGTCTCGGGAGGGCCTGTACGAGCAGTACTTC. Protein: CAGSREGLYEQYF.

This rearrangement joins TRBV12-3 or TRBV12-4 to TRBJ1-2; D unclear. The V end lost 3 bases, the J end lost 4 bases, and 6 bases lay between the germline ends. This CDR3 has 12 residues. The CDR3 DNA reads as TGTGCCAGCAGTTTTTGGTCCTATGGCTACACCTTC. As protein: CASSFWSYGYTF.

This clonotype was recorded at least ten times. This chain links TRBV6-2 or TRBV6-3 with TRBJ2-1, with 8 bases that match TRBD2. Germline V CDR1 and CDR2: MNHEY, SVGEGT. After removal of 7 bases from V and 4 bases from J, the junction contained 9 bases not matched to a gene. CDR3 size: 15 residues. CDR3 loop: CASTSTSGPYNEQFF. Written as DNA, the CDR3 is TGTGCCAGCACCTCTACTAGCGGCCCATACAATGAGCAGTTCTTC.

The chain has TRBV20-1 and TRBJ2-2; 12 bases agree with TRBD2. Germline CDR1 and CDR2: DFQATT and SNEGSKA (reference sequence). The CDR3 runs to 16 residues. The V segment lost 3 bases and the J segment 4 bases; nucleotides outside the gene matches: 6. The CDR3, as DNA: TGCAGTGCTAGCGGCGGACTAGCGGGGATCACCGGGGAGCTGTTTTTT. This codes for CSASGGLAGITGELFF.

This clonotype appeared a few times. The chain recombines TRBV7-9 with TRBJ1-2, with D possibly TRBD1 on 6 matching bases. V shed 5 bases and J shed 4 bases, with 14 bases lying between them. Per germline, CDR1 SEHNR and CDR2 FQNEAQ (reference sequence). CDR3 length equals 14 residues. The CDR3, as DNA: TGTGCCAGCAGCAGCAAGGGGGGCCGCTATGGCTACACCTTC. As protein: CASSSKGGRYGYTF. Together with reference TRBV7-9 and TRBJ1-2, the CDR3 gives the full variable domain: DTGVSQNPRHKITKRGQNVTFRCDPISEHNRLYWYRQTLGQGPEFLTYFQNEAQLEKSRLLSDRFSAERPKGSFSTLEIQRTEQGDSAMYLCASSSKGGRYGYTFGSGTRLTVV.

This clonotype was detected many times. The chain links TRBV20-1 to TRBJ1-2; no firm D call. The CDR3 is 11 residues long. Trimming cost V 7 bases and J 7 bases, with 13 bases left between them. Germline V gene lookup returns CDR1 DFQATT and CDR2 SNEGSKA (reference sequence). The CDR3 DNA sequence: TGCAGTGGCCTCCATAGGGTTGGCTACACCTTC. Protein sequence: CSGLHRVGYTF.

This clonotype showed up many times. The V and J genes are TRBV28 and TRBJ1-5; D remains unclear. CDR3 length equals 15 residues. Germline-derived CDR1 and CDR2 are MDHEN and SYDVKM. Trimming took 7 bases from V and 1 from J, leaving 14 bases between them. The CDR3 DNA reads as TGTGCCAGCAAATTCTTCCGCGACAGCAATCAGCCCCAGCATTTT. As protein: CASKFFRDSNQPQHF.